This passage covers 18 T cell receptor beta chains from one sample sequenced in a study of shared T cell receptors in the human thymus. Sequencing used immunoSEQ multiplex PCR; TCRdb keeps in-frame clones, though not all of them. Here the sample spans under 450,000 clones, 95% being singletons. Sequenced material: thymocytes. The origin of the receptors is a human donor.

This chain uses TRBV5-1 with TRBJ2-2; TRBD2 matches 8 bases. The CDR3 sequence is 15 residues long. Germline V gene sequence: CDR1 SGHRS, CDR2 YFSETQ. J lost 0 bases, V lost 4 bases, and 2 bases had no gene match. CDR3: CASSRGLANTGELFF. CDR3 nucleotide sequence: TGCGCCAGCAGCAGGGGACTAGCGAACACCGGGGAGCTGTTTTTT.

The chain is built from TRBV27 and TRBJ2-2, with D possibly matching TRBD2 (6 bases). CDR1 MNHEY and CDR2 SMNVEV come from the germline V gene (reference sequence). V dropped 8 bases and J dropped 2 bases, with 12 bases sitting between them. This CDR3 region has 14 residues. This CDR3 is CASGPGLNTGELFF. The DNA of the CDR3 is TGTGCCAGCGGACCGGGACTTAACACCGGGGAGCTGTTTTTT.

The CDR3 nucleotides read TGTGCCAGCAGCCTAAACACCGGACAGGGCGCTGGATTATATGGCTACACCTTC. Its protein is CASSLNTGQGAGLYGYTF. The J gene is TRBJ1-2, the V gene TRBV28, with TRBD1 matching 8 bases. Germline V gives CDR1 MDHEN, CDR2 SYDVKM. CDR3 size: 18 residues. J lost 5 bases, V lost 6 bases, and 20 bases had no gene match.

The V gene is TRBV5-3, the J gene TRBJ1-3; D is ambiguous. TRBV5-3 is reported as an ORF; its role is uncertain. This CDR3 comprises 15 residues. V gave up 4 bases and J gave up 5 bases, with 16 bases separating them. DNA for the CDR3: TGTGCCAGAAGCCGAGGGCGGACGATGAGAAACACCATATATTTT. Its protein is CARSRGRTMRNTIYF.

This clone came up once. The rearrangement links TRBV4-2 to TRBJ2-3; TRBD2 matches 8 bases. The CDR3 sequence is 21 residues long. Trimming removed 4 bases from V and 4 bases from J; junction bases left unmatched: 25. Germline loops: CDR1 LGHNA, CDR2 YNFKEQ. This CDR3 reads CASSPRQGRCRAGEAPDTQYF. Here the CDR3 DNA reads TGTGCCAGCAGCCCACGGCAGGGAAGGTGTCGAGCGGGAGAGGCCCCAGATACGCAGTATTTT.

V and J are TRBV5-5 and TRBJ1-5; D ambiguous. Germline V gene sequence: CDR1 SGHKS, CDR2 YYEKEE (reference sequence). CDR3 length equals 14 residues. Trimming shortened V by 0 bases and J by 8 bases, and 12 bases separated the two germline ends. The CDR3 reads CASSLASRVEPQHF. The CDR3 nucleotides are TGTGCCAGCAGCTTGGCCTCCAGAGTTGAGCCCCAGCATTTT. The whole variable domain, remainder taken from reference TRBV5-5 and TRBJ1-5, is DAGVTQSPTHLIKTRGQQVTLRCSPISGHKSVSWYQQVLGQGPQFIFQYYEKEERGRGNFPDRFSARQFPNYSSELNVNALLLGDSALYLCASSLASRVEPQHFGDGTRLSIL.

CDR3 bases: TGTGCCAGCAGCTCACTCCGGACAGGGCGCTACGAGCAGTACTTC. Its protein product is CASSSLRTGRYEQYF. The chain recombines TRBV14 with TRBJ2-7, with 8 positions matching TRBD1. There are 15 residues in the CDR3. Germline lookup yields CDR1 SGHDN and CDR2 FVKESK. The V and J ends lost 5 bases and 3 bases, in that order; junction bases with no gene match: 9.

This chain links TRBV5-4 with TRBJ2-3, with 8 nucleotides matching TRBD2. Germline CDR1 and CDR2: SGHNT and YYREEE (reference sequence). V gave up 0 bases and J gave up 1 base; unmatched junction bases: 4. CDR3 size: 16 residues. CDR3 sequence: CASSLGTSTRTDTQYF. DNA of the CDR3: TGTGCCAGCAGCTTGGGGACTAGCACCCGCACAGATACGCAGTATTTT.

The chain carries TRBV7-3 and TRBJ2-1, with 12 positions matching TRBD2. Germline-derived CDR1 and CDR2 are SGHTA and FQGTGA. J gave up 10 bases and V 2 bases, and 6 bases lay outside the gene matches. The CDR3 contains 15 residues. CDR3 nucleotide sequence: TGTGCCAGCAGCTTACTAGCGGGAGGGCCTCGGGAGCAGTTCTTC. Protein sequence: CASSLLAGGPREQFF.

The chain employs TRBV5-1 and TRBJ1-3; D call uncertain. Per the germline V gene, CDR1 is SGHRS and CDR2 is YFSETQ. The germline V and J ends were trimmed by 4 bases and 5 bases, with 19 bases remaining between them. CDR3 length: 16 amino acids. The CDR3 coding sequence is TGCGCCAGCAGCCCGGCTGGACGGGGTAATAGAAACACCATATATTTT. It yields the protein CASSPAGRGNRNTIYF. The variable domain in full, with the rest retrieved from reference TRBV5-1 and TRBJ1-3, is KAGVTQTPRYLIKTRGQQVTLSCSPISGHRSVSWYQQTPGQGLQFLFEYFSETQRNKGNFPGRFSGRQFSNSRSEMNVSTLELGDSALYLCASSPAGRGNRNTIYFGEGSWLTVV.

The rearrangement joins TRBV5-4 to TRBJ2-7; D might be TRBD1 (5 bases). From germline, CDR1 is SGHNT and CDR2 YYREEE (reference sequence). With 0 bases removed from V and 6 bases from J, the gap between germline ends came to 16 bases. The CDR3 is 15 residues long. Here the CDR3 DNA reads TGTGCCAGCAGCTTGGCCGGGCAGGGTCCTTGCGAGCAGTACTTC. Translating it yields CASSLAGQGPCEQYF.

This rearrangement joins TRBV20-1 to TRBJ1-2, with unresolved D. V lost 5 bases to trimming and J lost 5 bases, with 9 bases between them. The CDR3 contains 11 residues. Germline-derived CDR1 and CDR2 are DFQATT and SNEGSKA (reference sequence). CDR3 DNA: TGCAGTGCTGGCCATGGGTATGGCTACACCTTC. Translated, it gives CSAGHGYGYTF.

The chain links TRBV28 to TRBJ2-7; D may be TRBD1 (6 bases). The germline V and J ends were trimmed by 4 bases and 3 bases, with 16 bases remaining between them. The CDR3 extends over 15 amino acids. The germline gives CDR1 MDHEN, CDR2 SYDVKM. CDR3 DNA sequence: TGTGCCAGCAGTTCCCTCCGGGACACTTTCTACGAGCAGTACTTC. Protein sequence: CASSSLRDTFYEQYF.

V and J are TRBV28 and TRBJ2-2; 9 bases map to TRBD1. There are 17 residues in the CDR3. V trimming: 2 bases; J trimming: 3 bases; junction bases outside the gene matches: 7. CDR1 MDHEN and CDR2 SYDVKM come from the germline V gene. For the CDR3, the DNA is TGTGCCAGCAGTTTAAGAGACAGGGGGAAATACACCGGGGAGCTGTTTTTT. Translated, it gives CASSLRDRGKYTGELFF.

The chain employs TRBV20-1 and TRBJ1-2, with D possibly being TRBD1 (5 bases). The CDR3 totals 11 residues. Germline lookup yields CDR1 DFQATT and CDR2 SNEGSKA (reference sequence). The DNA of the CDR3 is TGCACTGCCCCCGAGGGGTATGGCTACACCTTC. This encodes CTAPEGYGYTF.

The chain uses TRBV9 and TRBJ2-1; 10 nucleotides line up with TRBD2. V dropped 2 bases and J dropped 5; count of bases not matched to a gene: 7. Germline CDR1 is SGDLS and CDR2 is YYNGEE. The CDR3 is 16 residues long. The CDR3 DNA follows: TGTGCCAGCAGCGTTTATAGCGGGAGGACGCACAATGAGCAGTTCTTC. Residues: CASSVYSGRTHNEQFF.

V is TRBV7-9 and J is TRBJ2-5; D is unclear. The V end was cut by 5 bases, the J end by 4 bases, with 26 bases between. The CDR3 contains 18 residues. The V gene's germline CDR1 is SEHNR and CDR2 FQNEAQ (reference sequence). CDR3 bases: TGTGCCAGCAGCATAATAGCTCCTCTTTCAACCTACCTAGAGACCCAGTACTTC. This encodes CASSIIAPLSTYLETQYF.

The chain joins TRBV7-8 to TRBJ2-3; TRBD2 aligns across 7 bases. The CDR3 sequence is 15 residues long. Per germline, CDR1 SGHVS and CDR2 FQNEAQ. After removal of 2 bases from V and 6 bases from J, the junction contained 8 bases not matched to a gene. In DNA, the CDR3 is TGTGCCAGCAGCTTACTGGCGGGAGTTGGGGATACGCAGTATTTT. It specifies CASSLLAGVGDTQYF.